This TCR beta chain was identified in a study of T cell repertoires in cytomegalovirus infection (dated by TCRdb to the late 2010s). Regarding the complete study: Recently identified HLA-C-restricted CMV epitopes, whose presentation resists viral immunomodulation, were targeted by peptide stimulations together with well-studied HLA-B-restricted epitopes. Donor HLA type was relevant to the analysis, because carriage of CMV infection together with the matching HLA type was indicated by public TCR beta signatures.

Sequencing used an Illumina HiSeq 1500. TCRdb reprocessing: public reads trimmed at Q25 with fastp, clones called with MiXCR, in-frame beta chains kept. Each entry merges the rows of one CDR3 protein and shows their most common DNA and genes. This sample holds around 710,000 distinct CDR3 sequences; under 35% were observed only once. Less than 15% of the sample is held by the ten biggest clonotypes. What the treatment or condition label conveys for this sample: in vitro stimulation with specific CMV peptide epitopes to enrich CMV-specific T cells. As to this clonotype: There is no known antigen for this receptor. It has no much larger one-base neighbor in the sample; base qualities were not kept.

CDR1 is given as DFQATT and CDR2 as SNEGSKA, both from the germline V gene (reference sequence). Trimming at the junction amounts to 2 bases on V and 0 bases on J, and the germline ends lie 12 bases apart. The CDR3 sequence holds 15 residues, the cysteine and phenylalanine included. The sequence is cut down to CDR3 DNA, 45 bases in frame from base 1. What the authors observed across the whole study: The ex vivo response was dominated by HLA-C-restricted CMV-specific TCR beta clonotypes, which also provided the single most frequent clonotype in two of eight donors. Cumulative frequency of public TCR beta family members discriminated carriers of CMV infection plus the relevant HLA type in this cohort and an independent approximately 370-donor cohort.

The sequenced sample was cultured CD8+ T cells from PBMCs, obtained from culture after CMV antigen stimulation. The receptor chain draws on TRBV20-1 and TRBJ2-3; the D gene cannot be named for sure. The receptor was isolated from a human donor in good health (CMV status not recorded). Some clones in this sample may be carry-over from other donors' samples. The encoded CDR3 is CSARLSPSSTDTQYF. DNA sequence: TGCAGTGCTAGATTGTCACCCTCTAGCACAGATACGCAGTATTTT.